The text below deals with one TCR beta chain. As yet, its antigen is unknown. The study drew all its donors from Caucasian adults living in Nashville, Tennessee. The data were taken from a study of shared clonotypes between healthy human individuals. Notes on the study in general: The genetic and exposure-history diversity represented was limited by few donors.

The assay was carried out at the deep level. Assay used: immunoSEQ multiplex PCR; TCRdb lists only in-frame clones, some missing. The top ten hold roughly 0.35% of the sample, which has fewer than 1.6 million clones, 98% seen once. The specimen sequenced was naive CD4+ T cells sorted from blood. Subset of the sample: CD45RA+ positively selected. The TCR comes from a young man in good health.

The CDR3 reads CASSVGPSNEQFF. The DNA of the CDR3 is TGTGCCAGCAGCGTAGGGCCCAGCAATGAGCAGTTCTTC. This chain joins TRBV9 and TRBJ2-1; no reliable D call. Germline CDR1 is SGDLS and CDR2 is YYNGEE. V shed 0 bases and J shed 6 bases, with 7 bases lying between them. CDR3 length: 13 amino acids.